The 27 T cell receptor beta chains presented below share a single source sample, sequenced in a study of human T cells and chemical hapten exposure. Time point here: patch test 1, 2 weeks after DPC sensitization. The treatment: therapeutic diphenylcyclopropenone sensitization with weekly scalp DPC. TCRdb redid the calling of the RACE reads with MiXCR, one entry per CDR3 protein. Of 150,000 to 200,000 distinct CDR3 sequences listed, approximately 15% are singletons. This specimen consisted of whole blood, obtained in connection with sensitization to the hapten diphenylcyclopropenone (DPC). These receptors were collected from a woman aged 25 to 39 with alopecia areata. Some clones in this sample may be carry-over from other donors' samples.

This clonotype came up a few times. The chain recombines TRBV2 with TRBJ2-3; D perhaps matches TRBD1 (6 bases). Germline V gene data show CDR1 as SNHLY and CDR2 as FYNNEI. The CDR3 is made up of 15 amino acids. The ends were cut back, 6 bases at V and 0 bases at J, with 13 bases in the middle. The CDR3 DNA is TGTGCCAGCAGCGAACAGGGTAGCAGCACAGATACGCAGTATTTT. Protein product: CASSEQGSSTDTQYF. Filled out from reference TRBV2 and TRBJ2-3, the complete variable domain reads EPEVTQTPSHQVTQMGQEVILRCVPISNHLYFYWYRQILGQKVEFLVSFYNNEISEKSEIFDDQFSVERPDGSNFTLKIRSTKLEDSAMYFCASSEQGSSTDTQYFGPGTRLTVL.

This clonotype was counted a few times. The V gene is TRBV20-1, the J gene TRBJ1-2; D is undetermined. Germline CDR1 is DFQATT and CDR2 is SNEGSKA (reference sequence). Trimming left V 0 bases short and J 2 bases short, with 13 bases between. The CDR3 is 15 amino acids. Here the CDR3 reads CSAREQSPRNYGYTF. The CDR3 nucleotides read TGCAGTGCTAGAGAGCAGAGCCCGCGAAACTATGGCTACACCTTC.

This clonotype was counted between two and nine times. The rearrangement joins TRBV25-1 to TRBJ2-1, with D unresolved. Trimming stripped 3 bases from V and 8 bases from J, with 17 bases between. The CDR3 runs 15 residues. Germline V gives CDR1 MGHDK, CDR2 SYGVNS. CDR3 protein: CASSDLPQELDEQFF. DNA for the CDR3: TGTGCCAGCAGTGACCTCCCCCAGGAGTTGGATGAGCAGTTCTTC.

This clonotype showed up just a few times. The chain links TRBV24-1 to TRBJ1-5, with D hard to call. Deletions cut 10 bases from V and 5 bases from J, with 11 bases between. The V gene's germline CDR1 is KGHDR and CDR2 SFDVKD. This CDR3 is built from 12 residues. CDR3 in DNA: TGTGCCACGGCCGAGGGAGATCAGCCCCAGCATTTT. It encodes CATAEGDQPQHF.

This chain joins TRBV10-3 and TRBJ2-3, with TRBD2 matching 11 bases. Trimming cost V 6 bases and J 5 bases; bases outside gene matches: 7. CDR1 and CDR2 from the germline V gene are ENHRY and SYGVKD. The CDR3 extends over 15 amino acids. This CDR3 reads CAISPGLAAGDTQYF. In nucleotides, the CDR3 is TGTGCCATCAGCCCGGGACTAGCGGCGGGAGATACGCAGTATTTT.

There are many counts of this clonotype. This chain uses TRBV12-3 or TRBV12-4 with TRBJ2-1, with 9 bases fitting TRBD2. The V segment lost 2 bases and the J segment 10 bases; nucleotides outside the gene matches: 9. The CDR3 consists of 15 residues. CDR3 coding DNA: TGTGCCAGCAGTTTATTCGGAACTGCGGGGGGGGAGCAGTTCTTC. It is translated as CASSLFGTAGGEQFF.

This clonotype was seen a handful of times. The chain has TRBV28 and TRBJ2-7; the D gene is possibly TRBD1 (5 bases). The CDR3 length is 15 residues. Germline CDR1 MDHEN, CDR2 SYDVKM. V lost 6 bases and J lost 0, with 15 bases in between. CDR3 residues: CASSPRQGYSYEQYF. In nucleotides, the CDR3 is TGTGCCAGCAGCCCGCGCCAGGGATACTCCTACGAGCAGTACTTC.

The J gene is TRBJ1-4, the V gene TRBV5-5; 9 nucleotides line up with TRBD1. From germline, CDR1 is SGHKS and CDR2 YYEKEE (reference sequence). Trimming removed 4 bases from V and 9 bases from J; junction bases left unmatched: 4. The CDR3 totals 13 residues. The CDR3: CASSPDRGQKLFF. Written as DNA, the CDR3 is TGTGCCAGCAGCCCGGACAGGGGTCAAAAACTGTTTTTT.

This chain joins TRBV6-2 or TRBV6-3 and TRBJ2-3, with D possibly matching TRBD1 (6 bases). Trimming took off 2 bases at V and 0 bases at J, with 9 bases between the two ends. Per germline, CDR1 MNHEY and CDR2 SVGEGT. The CDR3 extends over 15 amino acids. The CDR3: CASSYQGHSTDTQYF. CDR3 DNA sequence: TGTGCCAGCAGTTACCAGGGACACAGCACAGATACGCAGTATTTT.

This clonotype was counted many times. One end of the junction is discordant with germline, which a read error may explain. The chain uses TRBV6-1 and TRBJ1-3; 8 nucleotides align to TRBD1. The length of the CDR3 is 13 residues. The germline CDR1 and CDR2 sequences are MNHNS and SASEGT. The chain's CDR3 is CASSEHGVWDRNF. For the CDR3, the DNA is TGTGCCAGCAGTGAACATGGTGTTTGGGACAGGAATTTT.

There are a few counts of this clonotype. The gene calls are TRBV20-1 and TRBJ2-1, with D unresolved. This CDR3 spans 16 amino acids. CDR1 is DFQATT and CDR2 is SNEGSKA in the germline V gene (reference sequence). V lost 6 bases to trimming and J lost 3 bases, with 21 bases between them. The DNA of the CDR3 is TGCAGTGCCTCCCCTCTAGTTGACCCCGTCTACAATGAGCAGTTCTTC. Its translation is CSASPLVDPVYNEQFF.

This chain uses TRBV28 with TRBJ2-7, with a weak D call TRBD1 (6 bases). This CDR3 is built from 15 residues. Germline V gene lookup returns CDR1 MDHEN and CDR2 SYDVKM. V lost 5 bases and J 1 base, leaving 15 bases between the germline ends. The CDR3 sequence is CASSTYRVASYEQYF. CDR3 nucleotide sequence: TGTGCCAGCAGTACTTACAGGGTTGCTTCCTACGAGCAGTACTTC.

This clonotype was counted at least ten times. V is TRBV3-1 and J is TRBJ2-1; maybe TRBD1 (5 bases). V lost 7 bases, J lost 4 bases, and 5 bases lay in between. The CDR3 extends over 11 amino acids. CDR1 and CDR2 from the germline V gene are LGHDT and YNNKEL (reference sequence). CDR3 protein: CASTGYNEQFF. The CDR3 nucleotides are TGTGCCAGCACAGGGTACAATGAGCAGTTCTTC.

This chain uses TRBV11-2 with TRBJ2-1; TRBD2 might be the D (6 bases). The germline V gene encodes CDR1 SGHAT and CDR2 FQNNGV. Trimming removed 1 base from V and 3 bases from J, with 16 bases in between. CDR3 length equals 17 residues. DNA for the CDR3: TGTGCCAGCAGCTTAGGACGGGGGTTAACAATCTACAATGAGCAGTTCTTC. It codes for CASSLGRGLTIYNEQFF.

This clonotype was detected only a few times. The chain is built from TRBV4-2 and TRBJ2-3; D possibly matches TRBD1 or TRBD2 (5 bases each). The germline V and J ends were trimmed by 4 bases and 3 bases, with 11 bases remaining between them. The germline V gene encodes CDR1 LGHNA and CDR2 YNFKEQ. The CDR3 runs to 14 residues. The CDR3 protein is CASSLRGETDTQYF. Written as DNA, the CDR3 is TGTGCCAGCAGCCTGAGGGGAGAAACAGATACGCAGTATTTT.

This clonotype showed up just a few times. J is TRBJ1-1 and V is TRBV13; D is possibly TRBD1 (6 bases). V lost 6 bases to trimming and J lost 0 bases, with 14 bases between them. The CDR3 runs 15 residues. Germline CDR1 is PRHDT and CDR2 is FYEKMQ (reference sequence). This CDR3 reads CASREGGSVNTEAFF. The CDR3 nucleotides read TGTGCCAGCAGAGAAGGGGGTAGTGTGAACACTGAAGCTTTCTTT. The full variable domain, with the rest looked up from reference TRBV13 and TRBJ1-1, is AAGVIQSPRHLIKEKRETATLKCYPIPRHDTVYWYQQGPGQDPQFLISFYEKMQSDKGSIPDRFSAQQFSDYHSELNMSSLELGDSALYFCASREGGSVNTEAFFGQGTRLTVV.

V is TRBV20-1 and J is TRBJ2-1; 14 bases agree with TRBD2. With 6 bases clipped from V and 0 bases from J, the junction kept 13 bases outside the gene matches. The germline gives CDR1 DFQATT, CDR2 SNEGSKA (reference sequence). The CDR3 sequence is 19 residues long. Here the CDR3 reads CSATLPGLAGVSSYNEQFF. CDR3 coding DNA: TGCAGTGCCACGCTCCCGGGACTAGCGGGAGTAAGCTCCTACAATGAGCAGTTCTTC.

The gene calls are TRBV7-9 and TRBJ1-1, with D perhaps matching TRBD1 (6 bases). This CDR3 contains 13 residues. CDR1 and CDR2 from the germline V gene are SEHNR and FQNEAQ (reference sequence). V was pared by 4 bases and J by 4 bases, with 10 bases between. CDR3 protein: CASSSQGTTEAFF. The CDR3 DNA is TGTGCCAGCAGCTCCCAGGGGACCACTGAAGCTTTCTTT. Supplemented by reference TRBV7-9 and TRBJ1-1, the full variable domain reads DTGVSQNPRHKITKRGQNVTFRCDPISEHNRLYWYRQTLGQGPEFLTYFQNEAQLEKSRLLSDRFSAERPKGSFSTLEIQRTEQGDSAMYLCASSSQGTTEAFFGQGTRLTVV.

This clonotype was counted between two and nine times. The chain recombines TRBV20-1 with TRBJ1-2; D possibly corresponds to TRBD1 (6 bases). The CDR3 length is 13 residues. V lost 3 bases, J lost 0 bases, and 8 bases lay in between. CDR1 and CDR2 (germline): DFQATT, SNEGSKA (reference sequence). The DNA of the CDR3 is TGCAGTGCTAGCGCAGGGGCTAACTATGGCTACACCTTC. Amino acid sequence: CSASAGANYGYTF.

This clonotype was found a few times. This chain uses TRBV20-1 with TRBJ2-4; TRBD1 matches 9 bases. This CDR3 comprises 15 residues. V dropped 5 bases and J dropped 3; count of bases not matched to a gene: 8. The germline V gene has CDR1 DFQATT and CDR2 SNEGSKA (reference sequence). CDR3 sequence reads: CSAATGGVGKNIQYF. DNA for the CDR3: TGCAGTGCTGCGACAGGGGGTGTTGGCAAAAACATTCAGTACTTC.

CDR3 protein: CASSFGDGYTF. Written as DNA, the CDR3 is TGTGCCAGCAGCTTTGGGGATGGCTACACCTTC. The chain uses TRBV11-2 and TRBJ1-2; no definite D call. In germline, CDR1 is SGHAT, CDR2 FQNNGV. This CDR3 spans 11 amino acids. The ends were cut back, 3 bases at V and 6 bases at J, with 5 bases in the middle.

The rearrangement uses TRBV10-1 and TRBJ1-6; possibly TRBD1 for D (5 bases). V lost 9 bases and J 7 bases, leaving 13 bases between the germline ends. CDR1 and CDR2 (germline): WNHNN, SYGVQD (reference sequence). This CDR3 region has 13 residues. CDR3 loop: CARSRDGNSPLHF. The CDR3 DNA sequence: TGCGCCAGATCCCGGGACGGGAATTCACCCCTCCACTTT.

The V gene is TRBV29-1, the J gene TRBJ2-1; no definite D call. This CDR3 is 14 amino acids long. CDR1 and CDR2 from the germline V gene are SQVTM and ANQGSEA. Trimming cost V 2 bases and J 10 bases, with 18 bases left between them. The CDR3 DNA reads TGCAGCGTTGAAAGATGGACCGGTTATAGCGAGCAGTTCTTC. This gives the protein CSVERWTGYSEQFF.

A few counts support this clonotype. This rearrangement joins TRBV7-2 to TRBJ2-7, with D perhaps matching TRBD1 (5 bases). The CDR3 has 12 amino acids. The ends were cut back, 4 bases at V and 7 bases at J, with 11 bases in the middle. Germline lookup yields CDR1 SGHTA and CDR2 FQGNSA. CDR3 amino acids: CASSSTASEQYF. CDR3 bases: TGTGCCAGCAGCTCGACAGCCTCTGAGCAGTACTTC. Supplemented by reference TRBV7-2 and TRBJ2-7, the full variable domain reads GAGVSQSPSNKVTEKGKDVELRCDPISGHTALYWYRQSLGQGLEFLIYFQGNSAPDKSGLPSDRFSAERTGGSVSTLTIQRTQQEDSAVYLCASSSTASEQYFGPGTRLTVT.

The J gene is TRBJ1-1, the V gene TRBV2, with 10 bases lining up with TRBD1. V shed 6 bases, J shed 3 bases, and the junction held 10 bases outside the gene matches. This CDR3 has 16 residues. Germline V gives CDR1 SNHLY, CDR2 FYNNEI. The DNA of the CDR3 is TGTGCCAGCAGATACCACCCCGGGACAGGGGACACTGAAGCTTTCTTT. Translated, it gives CASRYHPGTGDTEAFF. Looking up the rest from reference TRBV2 and TRBJ1-1 gives the full variable domain: EPEVTQTPSHQVTQMGQEVILRCVPISNHLYFYWYRQILGQKVEFLVSFYNNEISEKSEIFDDQFSVERPDGSNFTLKIRSTKLEDSAMYFCASRYHPGTGDTEAFFGQGTRLTVV.

The sample holds many counts of this clonotype. The rearrangement links TRBV7-8 to TRBJ1-4; 7 nucleotides agree with TRBD1. The CDR3 runs 15 residues. V trimming: 2 bases; J trimming: 5 bases; junction bases outside the gene matches: 5. Germline lookup yields CDR1 SGHVS and CDR2 FQNEAQ. The CDR3 here is CASSLSSGGNEKLFF. The CDR3 DNA sequence: TGTGCCAGCAGCTTATCGTCAGGGGGGAATGAAAAACTGTTTTTT.

This clonotype turned up a few times. This rearrangement joins TRBV7-2 to TRBJ1-1; 10 nucleotides agree with TRBD1. The CDR3 consists of 15 residues. Per the germline V gene, CDR1 is SGHTA and CDR2 is FQGNSA. J lost 5 bases, V lost 5 bases, and 8 bases had no gene match. The DNA for the CDR3 is TGTGCCAGCAGCAAAGCGGGACAGGGGATGACTGAAGCTTTCTTT. Amino acid sequence: CASSKAGQGMTEAFF.